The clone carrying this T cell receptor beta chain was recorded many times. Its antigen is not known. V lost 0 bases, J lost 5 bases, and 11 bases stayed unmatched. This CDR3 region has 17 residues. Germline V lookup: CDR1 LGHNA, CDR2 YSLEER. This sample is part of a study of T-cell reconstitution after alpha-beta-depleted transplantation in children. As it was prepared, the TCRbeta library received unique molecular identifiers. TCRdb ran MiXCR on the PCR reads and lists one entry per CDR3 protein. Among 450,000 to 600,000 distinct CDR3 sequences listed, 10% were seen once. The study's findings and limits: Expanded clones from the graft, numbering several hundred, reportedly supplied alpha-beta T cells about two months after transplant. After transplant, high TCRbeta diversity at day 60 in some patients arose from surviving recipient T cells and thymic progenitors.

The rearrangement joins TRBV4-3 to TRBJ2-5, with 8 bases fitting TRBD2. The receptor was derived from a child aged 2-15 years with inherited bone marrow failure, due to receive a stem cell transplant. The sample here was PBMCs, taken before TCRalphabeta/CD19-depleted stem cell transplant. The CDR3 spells CASSQDLPGGPGETQYF. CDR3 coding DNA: TGCGCCAGCAGCCAAGATCTCCCGGGAGGGCCGGGGGAGACCCAGTACTTC.